The clone carrying this TCR beta chain has more than one count but fewer than ten. Its antigen is still unknown. One entry per CDR3 protein, called by TCRdb with MiXCR from the reads. The table lists 65,000 to 80,000 distinct CDR3 sequences, less than 25% of them singletons, with around 8.1% in the top ten. This specimen belongs to a study of type 1 regulatory T cells. Study-level results: Compared with non-Tr1 cells, Tr1 cells showed a narrower TCR repertoire.

The CDR3 consists of 13 residues. The germline V gene has CDR1 SEHNR and CDR2 FQNEAQ (reference sequence). V dropped 3 bases and J dropped 4 bases, with 10 bases sitting between them. The sequencing input was cultured type 1 regulatory T (Tr1) cells, either the whole culture or a sorted fraction (not recorded which). This chain links TRBV7-9 with TRBJ2-7, with D unclear. The TCR comes from a human donor in good health. CDR3 protein: CASSLSPSYEQYF. The DNA of the CDR3 is TGTGCCAGCAGCTTGTCTCCTAGTTACGAGCAGTACTTC.